A single sample is the source of the 22 T cell receptor beta chains below, sequenced in a study of OX40 agonist ivuxolimab in advanced cancers. Profiling relied on immunoSEQ multiplex PCR, and the TCRdb table lists in-frame clones only, not all of them. The sample has just under 100,000 clones; roughly 94% are singletons. The source was CD4+ or CD8+ T cells sorted from blood, collected in a trial of the OX40 agonist ivuxolimab. The receptors were gathered from an adult with an advanced solid tumor such as melanoma, head and neck, liver or kidney cancer.

J is TRBJ1-4 and V is TRBV7-2; TRBD1 agrees at 7 bases. CDR1 is SGHTA, CDR2 FQGNSA, per germline. J lost 8 bases, V lost 5 bases, and 11 bases had no gene match. This CDR3 has 15 amino acids. The CDR3 reads CASSIRQGGREKLFF. CDR3 nucleotides: TGTGCCAGCAGCATACGACAGGGTGGGCGCGAAAAACTGTTTTTT.

The V gene is TRBV6-5, the J gene TRBJ1-1; D is perhaps TRBD1 (6 bases). Germline assignment: CDR1 MNHEY and CDR2 SVGAGI. V was cut by 6 bases and J by 6 bases, with 20 bases left in between. CDR3 size: 15 residues. Written as DNA, the CDR3 is TGTGCCAGCAGAACCGACCTGACAGGCGGGGCTGAAGCTTTCTTT. It yields the protein CASRTDLTGGAEAFF.

CDR3 residues: CASSVSGETQYF. CDR3 sequence (DNA): TGTGCCAGCAGCGTTTCGGGGGAGACCCAGTACTTC. The chain recombines TRBV7-2 with TRBJ2-5; TRBD2 is a possible D gene (5 bases). The CDR3 is 12 residues long. V shed 5 bases and J shed 5 bases, with 9 bases lying between them. CDR1 is SGHTA and CDR2 is FQGNSA in the germline V gene.

The chain joins TRBV11-2 to TRBJ2-7; D might be TRBD1 (5 bases). In germline, CDR1 is SGHAT, CDR2 FQNNGV. V was trimmed by 0 bases and J by 5 bases, leaving 8 bases between them. CDR3 length equals 13 residues. CDR3 coding DNA: TGTGCCAGCAGCTTAGACAGGGTTCACGAGCAGTACTTC. Its protein product is CASSLDRVHEQYF. The variable domain in full, completed from reference TRBV11-2 and TRBJ2-7, reads EAGVAQSPRYKIIEKRQSVAFWCNPISGHATLYWYQQILGQGPKLLIQFQNNGVVDDSQLPKDRFSAERLKGVDSTLKIQPAKLEDSAVYLCASSLDRVHEQYFGPGTRLTVT.

This chain joins TRBV7-2 and TRBJ1-4, with 8 bases matching TRBD1. J gave up 3 bases and V 5 bases, and 5 bases lay outside the gene matches. The CDR3 contains 15 residues. The germline gives CDR1 SGHTA, CDR2 FQGNSA. CDR3 in amino acids: CASSPQGAANEKLFF. In DNA, the CDR3 is TGTGCCAGCAGCCCCCAGGGGGCAGCTAATGAAAAACTGTTTTTT. The full variable domain, with the rest looked up from reference TRBV7-2 and TRBJ1-4, is GAGVSQSPSNKVTEKGKDVELRCDPISGHTALYWYRQSLGQGLEFLIYFQGNSAPDKSGLPSDRFSAERTGGSVSTLTIQRTQQEDSAVYLCASSPQGAANEKLFFGSGTQLSVL.

This chain links TRBV9 with TRBJ1-3; D is uncertain. The CDR3 contains 11 residues. V lost 4 bases to trimming and J lost 1 base, with 0 bases between them. Looked up from germline, CDR1 is SGDLS and CDR2 is YYNGEE. The CDR3 DNA reads as TGTGCCAGCAGCTCTGGAAACACCATATATTTT. Its protein is CASSSGNTIYF.

This clone was detected once. This sequence joins TRBV9 and TRBJ1-1; a weak D match, TRBD1 (6 bases). V was pared by 4 bases and J by 7 bases, with 14 bases between. CDR3 length: 13 residues. Germline V gene sequence: CDR1 SGDLS, CDR2 YYNGEE. The DNA of the CDR3 is TGTGCCAGCAGCCCGAGGCAGGGGTTTGAAGCTTTCTTT. Translation: CASSPRQGFEAFF.

This chain links TRBV28 with TRBJ1-5; a weak D match, TRBD1 (5 bases). The CDR3 is made up of 15 amino acids. The germline V and J ends were trimmed by 4 bases and 9 bases, with 19 bases remaining between them. Germline V lookup: CDR1 MDHEN, CDR2 SYDVKM. This CDR3 reads CASSSGRLIGGPQHF. In nucleotides, the CDR3 is TGTGCCAGCAGTTCAGGACGTCTGATCGGGGGGCCCCAGCATTTT.

V and J are TRBV5-1 and TRBJ2-7; TRBD1 matches 9 bases. Germline trimming cut 2 bases from V and 3 bases from J; bases unmatched to any gene: 6. This CDR3 contains 15 residues. Germline-derived CDR1 and CDR2 are SGHRS and YFSETQ. The DNA for the CDR3 is TGCGCCAGCAGCTTTTATCCGGGACAGGGCTACGAGCAGTACTTC. Its protein product is CASSFYPGQGYEQYF.

Written as DNA, the CDR3 is TGTGCCAGCAGCATCCTGGGGGGGCCGGGAGATACGCAGTATTTT. Translating it yields CASSILGGPGDTQYF. The chain employs TRBV7-2 and TRBJ2-3, with TRBD2 as a possible D gene (7 bases). The CDR3 runs to 15 residues. V lost 5 bases to trimming and J lost 5 bases, with 17 bases between them. Per the germline V gene, CDR1 is SGHTA and CDR2 is FQGNSA.

This chain connects TRBV7-2 to TRBJ2-7, with TRBD2 matching over 7 bases. J lost 1 base, V lost 4 bases, and 4 bases had no gene match. CDR1 is SGHTA and CDR2 is FQGNSA in the germline V gene. The CDR3 has 14 residues. The CDR3 coding sequence is TGTGCCAGCAGCTGGACGGGAGGATCCTACGAGCAGTACTTC. This translates into CASSWTGGSYEQYF. Full variable domain (rest looked up from reference TRBV7-2 and TRBJ2-7): GAGVSQSPSNKVTEKGKDVELRCDPISGHTALYWYRQSLGQGLEFLIYFQGNSAPDKSGLPSDRFSAERTGGSVSTLTIQRTQQEDSAVYLCASSWTGGSYEQYFGPGTRLTVT.

V and J are TRBV7-2 and TRBJ2-2; TRBD2 is a possible D gene (6 bases). CDR1 is SGHTA, CDR2 FQGNSA, per germline. The CDR3 is made up of 17 amino acids. Trimming cost V 0 bases and J 1 base, with 12 bases left between them. The CDR3 region is CASSLAPLARNTGELFF. The DNA of the CDR3 is TGTGCCAGCAGCTTAGCGCCTCTAGCGAGGAACACCGGGGAGCTGTTTTTT.

The chain has TRBV23-1 and TRBJ2-2; D is perhaps TRBD2 (6 bases). TRBV23-1 is labeled an ORF, and its function is uncertain. Trimming shortened V by 2 bases and J by 4 bases, and 11 bases separated the two germline ends. This CDR3 region has 15 residues. Here the CDR3 DNA reads TGCGCCAGCAGTCAAGGGAGGAGGGGCACCGGGGAGCTGTTTTTT. Protein: CASSQGRRGTGELFF.

V gene TRBV6-6 combines with J gene TRBJ1-5, with TRBD1 matching over 7 bases. After removal of 0 bases from V and 7 bases from J, the junction contained 6 bases not matched to a gene. Germline CDR1 and CDR2: MNHNY and SVGAGI (reference sequence). The CDR3 covers 15 residues. As DNA, the CDR3 is TGTGCCAGCAGTTACTCGACAGGGCCGGGGCAGCCCCAGCATTTT. This sequence encodes CASSYSTGPGQPQHF.

The chain carries TRBV11-3 and TRBJ2-1, with TRBD2 as a possible D gene (6 bases). The V end lost 1 base, the J end lost 8 bases, and 6 bases lay between the germline ends. The germline V gene encodes CDR1 SGHNT and CDR2 YENEEA. The CDR3 consists of 12 residues. The CDR3 sequence: CASSLGGDEQFF. The CDR3 DNA is TGTGCCAGCAGCTTAGGGGGGGATGAGCAGTTCTTC.

This CDR3 reads CASSLDLGQSANTIYF. CDR3 DNA: TGTGCCAGCAGCTTAGATCTGGGACAGTCGGCCAACACCATATATTTT. J is TRBJ1-3 and V is TRBV11-2, with 7 bases matching TRBD1. The CDR3 totals 16 residues. V shed 0 bases and J 7 bases; nucleotides not matched to a gene: 9. Germline loops: CDR1 SGHAT, CDR2 FQNNGV.

This rearrangement joins TRBV28 to TRBJ1-4; D not certain. The germline V and J ends were trimmed by 7 bases and 11 bases, with 17 bases remaining between them. Germline V gene lookup returns CDR1 MDHEN and CDR2 SYDVKM. There are 13 residues in the CDR3. The CDR3 sequence: CASTPGPYPKLFF. In DNA, the CDR3 is TGTGCCAGCACCCCCGGGCCGTACCCTAAACTGTTTTTT.

The CDR3, as DNA: TGTGCCAGCTCACCAGAGGCGGGGAAGACCTGCACAGATACGCAGTATTTT. Translated, it gives CASSPEAGKTCTDTQYF. This sequence joins TRBV18 and TRBJ2-3; possibly TRBD2 for D (6 bases). The V gene's germline CDR1 is KGHSH and CDR2 LQKENI. The CDR3 totals 17 residues. V gave up 2 bases and J gave up 1 base, with 16 bases separating them.

The chain uses TRBV4-3 and TRBJ2-7, with 7 bases that match TRBD1. The CDR3 loop spans 15 amino acids. Germline lookup yields CDR1 LGHNA and CDR2 YSLEER. J gave up 4 bases and V 3 bases, and 9 bases lay outside the gene matches. CDR3 in amino acids: CASSQRTGSIYEQYF. For the CDR3, the DNA is TGCGCCAGCAGCCAGAGGACAGGATCGATATACGAGCAGTACTTC.

This chain joins TRBV5-6 and TRBJ2-7; 13 bases fit TRBD2. V was pared by 4 bases and J by 4 bases, with 11 bases of the junction left unmatched. Germline CDR1 reads SGHDT; CDR2 reads YYEEEE. The CDR3 covers 17 residues. The CDR3 sequence is CASSQSGLAGVGYEQYF. The CDR3 nucleotides are TGTGCCAGCAGCCAGTCCGGACTAGCGGGAGTAGGGTACGAGCAGTACTTC.

The chain links TRBV4-3 to TRBJ2-2, with D tentatively TRBD1 or TRBD2 (5 bases each). The germline gives CDR1 LGHNA, CDR2 YSLEER. Trimming pared 4 bases from V and 0 bases from J, leaving 6 bases between. CDR3 length: 14 residues. The CDR3 DNA is TGCGCCAGCAGCCTGGGGGCGAACACCGGGGAGCTGTTTTTT. Translating it yields CASSLGANTGELFF.

V and J are TRBV7-9 and TRBJ2-6; no reliable D call. Per germline, CDR1 SEHNR and CDR2 FQNEAQ (reference sequence). Deletions cut 6 bases from V and 2 bases from J, with 14 bases between. This CDR3 region has 16 residues. CDR3 protein: CASSTIQDAGANVLTF. DNA for the CDR3: TGTGCCAGCAGTACTATCCAGGACGCTGGGGCCAACGTCCTGACTTTC.